This passage covers 15 T cell receptor beta chains from one sample sequenced in a study of technical replicates of blood from a few donors (dated by TCRdb to about 2017). Preparation of the library involved the immunoSEQ multiplex PCR assay. TCRdb took this table from immuneACCESS and kept in-frame rearrangements with V and J called. Such tables lack part of the clones; where checked against another copy, unresolved V genes explain under half of the gap, and the rest is unexplained. Across this sample there are 74,000 or so clones, with about 96% seen only once. Under 0.2% of the sample belongs to the ten largest clones. Sequencing was performed on T cells isolated from PBMCs. These receptors all come from a human donor in good health.

The J gene is TRBJ2-3, the V gene TRBV5-1; unclear D gene. CDR3 length: 13 amino acids. V lost 7 bases to trimming and J lost 2 bases, with 11 bases between them. Germline CDR1 SGHRS, CDR2 YFSETQ. The CDR3 sequence: CASHENPTDTQYF. The CDR3 region has the DNA TGCGCCAGCCACGAGAACCCCACAGATACGCAGTATTTT.

The chain employs TRBV5-4 and TRBJ2-7, with 10 bases aligning to TRBD2. J was trimmed by 7 bases and V by 3 bases; bases with no gene match: 7. The CDR3 length is 14 residues. Per germline, CDR1 SGHNT and CDR2 YYREEE (reference sequence). This chain's CDR3 is CASSYKAGGLEQYF. In nucleotides, the CDR3 is TGTGCCAGCAGCTACAAAGCGGGGGGGCTGGAGCAGTACTTC.

The chain recombines TRBV6-6 with TRBJ2-2; 7 bases match TRBD1. The length of the CDR3 is 15 residues. V was clipped by 7 bases and J by 6 bases; unmatched bases: 11. CDR1 is MNHNY, CDR2 SVGAGI, per germline (reference sequence). CDR3 protein: CASITDRDKAGELFF. CDR3 bases: TGTGCCAGCATTACCGACAGGGATAAGGCCGGGGAGCTGTTTTTT.

The gene calls are TRBV9 and TRBJ2-1; 8 nucleotides match TRBD2. The ends lost 3 bases at V and 3 bases at J; junction bases unmatched: 14. This CDR3 has 18 amino acids. Germline lookup yields CDR1 SGDLS and CDR2 YYNGEE. In nucleotides, the CDR3 is TGTGCCAGCAGCGCCTCCCATTTTTCGGGGGGGAGCTACAATGAGCAGTTCTTC. Protein product: CASSASHFSGGSYNEQFF.

CDR3 region: CASSLDRDTEAFF. The CDR3 DNA reads TGTGCCAGCAGCCTCGACAGGGACACTGAAGCTTTCTTT. The V gene is TRBV5-4, the J gene TRBJ1-1; 7 bases align to TRBD1. Germline V gene data show CDR1 as SGHNT and CDR2 as YYREEE (reference sequence). The CDR3 loop spans 13 amino acids. The J segment lost 3 bases and the V segment lost 4 bases, leaving 3 bases of the junction unmatched.

The V and J genes are TRBV27 and TRBJ1-1, with 7 bases fitting TRBD1. CDR3 length: 13 residues. The J segment lost 1 base and the V segment lost 6 bases, leaving 2 bases of the junction unmatched. Germline V gene lookup returns CDR1 MNHEY and CDR2 SMNVEV (reference sequence). The DNA of the CDR3 is TGTGCCAGCAGGGGACAGAGGAACACTGAAGCTTTCTTT. It translates to CASRGQRNTEAFF.

The chain carries TRBV12-5 and TRBJ2-5; D perhaps matches TRBD1 (5 bases). CDR1 is LGHNT, CDR2 FRNRAP, per germline. This CDR3 comprises 19 residues. Trimming stripped 0 bases from V and 3 bases from J, with 23 bases between. In DNA form, the CDR3 reads TGTGCTAGTGGTTTGGTACTCTTCGGCCAGGGTCGGTCAAAAGAGACCCAGTACTTC. Protein: CASGLVLFGQGRSKETQYF.

The chain uses TRBV4-1 and TRBJ2-3; weak D call: TRBD2 (6 bases). The CDR3 is 17 residues long. Trimming stripped 5 bases from V and 4 bases from J, with 22 bases between. CDR1 is MGHRA and CDR2 is YSYEKL in the germline V gene. CDR3 in amino acids: CASSSASSVLRSDTQYF. CDR3 DNA: TGCGCCAGCAGCTCGGCCTCTAGCGTCCTTAGATCAGATACGCAGTATTTT.

J is TRBJ2-2 and V is TRBV10-3, with 15 nucleotides matching TRBD2. Germline CDR1 and CDR2: ENHRY and SYGVKD. The CDR3 consists of 19 residues. V was pared by 5 bases and J by 5 bases, with 12 bases of the junction left unmatched. The CDR3 region has the DNA TGTGCCATCAGTTCTGGACTAGCGGGAGGGCGAGGCGGAACCGGGGAGCTGTTTTTT. The encoded protein is CAISSGLAGGRGGTGELFF.

CDR3 loop: CASSQDGHSGGYGYTF. The CDR3 coding sequence is TGCGCCAGCAGCCAAGACGGGCACAGCGGGGGCTATGGCTACACCTTC. The genes are TRBV4-1 and TRBJ1-2; tentative D call: TRBD1 (5 bases). V was pared by 0 bases and J by 4 bases, with 15 bases between. This CDR3 spans 16 amino acids. Germline CDR1 and CDR2: MGHRA and YSYEKL.

The chain has TRBV9 and TRBJ2-3, with D maybe TRBD1 (5 bases). CDR3 size: 13 residues. Germline CDR1 and CDR2: SGDLS and YYNGEE. The V end lost 2 bases, the J end lost 4 bases, and 8 bases lay between the germline ends. The DNA of the CDR3 is TGTGCCAGCAGCGTCCCAGGGTCAGATACGCAGTATTTT. Translating gives CASSVPGSDTQYF.

Written as DNA, the CDR3 is TGTGCCAGCAGCCAAGATCAGGACAGGGGCCCTTCGCGGGGCTACACCTTC. This sequence encodes CASSQDQDRGPSRGYTF. V usage is TRBV4-2 and J usage is TRBJ1-2, with TRBD1 matching 9 bases. Germline V gives CDR1 LGHNA, CDR2 YNFKEQ. V lost 0 bases, J lost 8 bases, and 13 bases stayed unmatched. The CDR3 length is 17 residues.

V usage is TRBV5-8 and J usage is TRBJ2-7, with 9 nucleotides matching TRBD2. The CDR3 consists of 15 residues. The trim removed 2 bases at V and 6 bases at J, leaving 9 bases unmatched. The germline gives CDR1 SGHTS, CDR2 YDEGEE. CDR3 protein: CASSFGTSFSGEQYF. In nucleotides, the CDR3 is TGTGCCAGCAGCTTCGGGACTAGCTTCTCCGGCGAGCAGTACTTC.

V usage is TRBV10-1 and J usage is TRBJ1-2, with TRBD1 matching over 7 bases. CDR3 length: 14 amino acids. V lost 7 bases, J lost 0 bases, and 5 bases stayed unmatched. Germline CDR1 WNHNN, CDR2 SYGVQD (reference sequence). The CDR3 region is CASMPGQPNYGYTF. CDR3 in DNA: TGCGCCAGCATGCCGGGACAGCCTAACTATGGCTACACCTTC.

The chain combines TRBV7-6 with TRBJ2-7; TRBD2 matches 7 bases. Trimming at V came to 4 bases and at J to 0 bases, leaving 6 bases not matched to a gene. The CDR3 has 15 amino acids. Germline V lookup: CDR1 SGHVS, CDR2 FNYEAQ. As DNA, the CDR3 is TGTGCCAGCAGCTCCTTTAGCGGGTCCTCCTACGAGCAGTACTTC. As protein: CASSSFSGSSYEQYF.